This entry is about one TCR beta chain. Antigen specificity is unknown. Some 30,000 T cell genomes (around 0.2 ug DNA) went into each sorted-subset replicate. Some clones are missing from TCRdb's copy, which holds only in-frame ones; the method was immunoSEQ multiplex PCR. This table has about 380,000 clones, about 96% appearing once. The data derive from a study of shared clonotypes between healthy human individuals. CDR1 and CDR2 from the germline V gene are MNHNS and SASEGT. CDR3 length: 15 residues. Trimming removed 0 bases from V and 3 bases from J, with 12 bases in between. Study observations and caveats: Despite large depth, sorted-subset datasets appeared incompletely sequenced. Naive subsets typically showed greater estimated richness than memory subsets.

Source material: memory CD8+ T cells sorted from blood. Subset specified: CD45RO+ cells pooled with CCR7-negative TemRA cells. The source is a man aged 25-40 years in good health. This chain joins TRBV6-1 and TRBJ2-7, with D unresolved. The CDR3 is CASSEAPGWYYEQYF. Here the CDR3 DNA reads TGTGCCAGCAGTGAAGCCCCCGGGTGGTACTACGAGCAGTACTTC.